This is a list of T cell receptor beta chains from one sample in a study of T cell repertoires in cytomegalovirus infection. A single record per CDR3 protein comes from TCRdb applying MiXCR to the reads. The table records around 800,000 distinct CDR3 sequences, approximately 32% of them present only once. These TCRs' antigens remain unknown. The sample was cultured CD8+ T cells from PBMCs, taken from culture after CMV antigen stimulation. The receptors stem from a human donor in good health (CMV status not recorded). Some clones in this sample may be carry-over from other donors' samples. Both conserved end residues are part of each CDR3. The D gene is left open where the match is weak. Only some rows state a clone size, as once, few, many or a class for expanded clones.

d_call	clone_size	j_call	v_call	cdr3_nt	cdr3_aa
-	-	TRBJ2-5	TRBV5-8	TGTGCCAGCAGCCATAGAGGGGAAGAGACCCAGTACTTC	CASSHRGEETQYF
TRBD1	many	TRBJ1-6	TRBV6-1	TGTGCCAGCAGCGCCCGACCAGGACAGGCTAATTCACCCCTCCACTTT	CASSARPGQANSPLHF
-	-	TRBJ2-1	TRBV19	TGTGCCAGTAGTATAACTGGGTTCGGCTCCTACAATGAGCAGTTCTTC	CASSITGFGSYNEQFF
-	few	TRBJ1-3	TRBV5-6	TGTGCCAGCAGCTTGTTACAGCAATCACTCTCTGGAAACACCATATATTTT	CASSLLQQSLSGNTIYF
-	-	TRBJ1-6	TRBV19	TGTGCCAGTAGTCCCCGACTGATTTCACCCCTCCACTTT	CASSPRLISPLHF
-	-	TRBJ1-1	TRBV28	TGTGCCTGCCGTAGGGGGTACGGGAACACTGAAGCTTTCTTT	CACRRGYGNTEAFF
-	once	TRBJ1-1	TRBV2	TGTGCCAGCAGTGGCCGTACACCTTTCTTT	CASSGRTPFF
-	-	TRBJ1-1	TRBV6-4	TGTGCCAGCAGTGACTCGTTGGGACGCATGAACACTGAAGCTTTCTTT	CASSDSLGRMNTEAFF
-	-	TRBJ2-2	TRBV20-1	TGCAGTGCTAGAGACGTTAATAGTTCTCCCATGAACACCGGGGAGCTGTTTTTT	CSARDVNSSPMNTGELFF
-	-	TRBJ1-1	TRBV7-6	TGTGCCAGCAGCCCGTTCATGCACGGGGGGCGGATCACTGAAGCTTTCTTT	CASSPFMHGGRITEAFF
TRBD1	-	TRBJ1-2	TRBV7-6	TGTGCCAGCAGCCTCTCGGACAGGGCTGGTTATGGCTACACCTTC	CASSLSDRAGYGYTF
TRBD1	many	TRBJ1-5	TRBV7-9	TGTGCCAGCAGCACCGGACAGGGCAACCAGCCCCAGCATTTT	CASSTGQGNQPQHF
-	-	TRBJ1-4	TRBV19	TGTGCCAGTAGTCCCCTGGCAACTAATGAAAAACTGTTTTTT	CASSPLATNEKLFF
TRBD2	few	TRBJ2-2	TRBV5-5	TGTGCCAGCAGCTATCTAGCGGGACCGAACACCGGGGAGCTGTTTTTT	CASSYLAGPNTGELFF
-	-	TRBJ2-5	TRBV27	TGCGCCAGCAGTTCCGCAGGGGCCGAGGAGACCCAGTACTTC	CASSSAGAEETQYF
-	once	TRBJ1-1	TRBV28	TGTGCCAGCAGCCATGGACAGTCTCCAGCTTTCTTT	CASSHGQSPAFF
-	few	TRBJ1-1	TRBV27	TGTGCCAGCAGTTTATCACCAGGGTGGATCACTGAAGCTTTCTTT	CASSLSPGWITEAFF
-	-	TRBJ2-1	TRBV4-3	TGCGCCAGCAGCCATCTACTCTCCGTCGAATTCGGCGTCAATGAGCAGTTCTTC	CASSHLLSVEFGVNEQFF
-	-	TRBJ1-1	TRBV4-1	TGCGCCAGCAGCCAACACAGGCCGAGGGTAGAAGCTTTCTTT	CASSQHRPRVEAFF
TRBD1	-	TRBJ1-2	TRBV27	TGTGCCAGCAGTTTATCAGGGACAGGGGCATACTATGGCTACACCTTC	CASSLSGTGAYYGYTF
TRBD2	few	TRBJ2-1	TRBV6-2/TRBV6-3	TGTGCCAGCAGTTCTAGCGGGGTTTCCAATGAGCAGTTCTTC	CASSSSGVSNEQFF
TRBD2	-	TRBJ2-2	TRBV3-1	TGTGCCAGCAGCCAAGGGACTAGCGGGGTTCTCACCGGGGAGCTGTTTTTT	CASSQGTSGVLTGELFF
-	-	TRBJ1-6	TRBV7-9	TGTGCCAGCAGCCGACTTCGAACAGGCATCTCCTTAGGGGATTCACCCCTCCACTTT	CASSRLRTGISLGDSPLHF
TRBD2	few	TRBJ2-1	TRBV27	TGTGCCAGCAGTTACACTAGCGGGGCCGAGCAGTTCTTC	CASSYTSGAEQFF
-	-	TRBJ2-2	TRBV27	TGTGCCAGCAGTTCTTGGGACACGAACACCGGGGAGCTGTTTTTT	CASSSWDTNTGELFF
-	-	TRBJ2-6	TRBV27	TGTGCCAGCAGTTCTGGGGCCAACGTCCCGACTTTC	CASSSGANVPTF
TRBD2	few	TRBJ2-1	TRBV7-2	TGTGCCAGCAGCTCCGGGGGGGGGGGCCGGAATGAGCAGTTCTTC	CASSSGGGGRNEQFF
-	-	TRBJ1-1	TRBV6-6	TGTGCCAGCAGTTGGACTCCCGAAGCTTTCTTT	CASSWTPEAFF
TRBD1	-	TRBJ2-1	TRBV6-4	TGTGCCAGCAGTGAGGGACAGGGCCACAATGAGCAGTTCTTC	CASSEGQGHNEQFF
TRBD1	-	TRBJ2-1	TRBV9	TGTGCCAGCAGCCCGGGACAGGGGGTGGACAATGAGCAGTTCTTC	CASSPGQGVDNEQFF
-	few	TRBJ1-2	TRBV20-1	TGCAGTGCTAGGGGAACCCAGAACTATGGCTACACCTTC	CSARGTQNYGYTF
-	few	TRBJ2-7	TRBV7-9	TGTGCCAGCAGCTCGGGCACAGGGAGGGAGCAGTACTTC	CASSSGTGREQYF
-	-	TRBJ2-5	TRBV5-1	TGCGCCAGCAGCTTGGTCCCATCGGAGACCCAGTACTTC	CASSLVPSETQYF
-	-	TRBJ1-2	TRBV5-8	TGTGCCAGCAGCTTCCGACTAGGGATTCATTTAATCACTAACTATGGCTACACCTTC	CASSFRLGIHLITNYGYTF
-	few	TRBJ2-3	TRBV28	TGTGCCAGCAGTTTAAGGTCCCTCCCTGGCACAGATACGCAGTATTTT	CASSLRSLPGTDTQYF
-	-	TRBJ1-1	TRBV6-2/TRBV6-3	TGTGCCAGCAGTTACTCGTTACCGGGGAGCACTGAAGCTTTCTTT	CASSYSLPGSTEAFF
-	few	TRBJ1-1	TRBV12-3/TRBV12-4	TGTGCCAGCAGTTATCCTGACAGGACTACTGAAGCTTTCTTT	CASSYPDRTTEAFF
TRBD1	-	TRBJ1-2	TRBV2	TGTGCCAGCAGTGAAGCAGGGAGGGGGCCTAACTATGGCTACACCTTC	CASSEAGRGPNYGYTF
-	few	TRBJ2-7	TRBV6-5	TGTGCCAGCAGTTACAACCAGGGGTGGTACGAGCAGTACTTC	CASSYNQGWYEQYF
-	few	TRBJ2-3	TRBV19	TGTGCCAGTACCCCTTCGACGGGGGCGGTTACAGATACGCAGTATTTT	CASTPSTGAVTDTQYF
-	many	TRBJ1-2	TRBV7-2	TGTGCCAGCAGCCCAAACTCCGGGAGTTACACCTTC	CASSPNSGSYTF
-	-	TRBJ1-1	TRBV15	TGTGCCACCAGCAGAGACAGGGAAACGGGCACTGAAGCTTTCTTT	CATSRDRETGTEAFF
-	-	TRBJ2-1	TRBV6-2/TRBV6-3	TGTGCCAGCAGCAGCGCTGTTAGGTCCTACAATGAGCAGTTCTTC	CASSSAVRSYNEQFF
-	few	TRBJ1-1	TRBV11-2	TGTGCCAGCACTACGGGGGGAAGAACTGAAGCTTTCTTT	CASTTGGRTEAFF
TRBD2	few	TRBJ2-5	TRBV7-8	TGTGCCAGCAGGCAAGCTAGCGGGGGACTCCAAGAGACCCAGTACTTC	CASRQASGGLQETQYF
-	few	TRBJ2-2	TRBV3-1	TGTGCCAGCAGCCAAGAACGGAGGGACGGAGCTCCCGGGGAGCTGTTTTTT	CASSQERRDGAPGELFF
-	few	TRBJ1-2	TRBV10-3	TGTGCCATCAGTGAGTCGTTCACGGGGGCCTACTATGGCTACACCTTC	CAISESFTGAYYGYTF
-	once	TRBJ1-2	TRBV7-2	TGTGCCAGCACCGCAGTGGGGTATGGCTACACCTTC	CASTAVGYGYTF
-	many	TRBJ2-1	TRBV7-2	TGTGCCAGCAGCACCTACTTAGACAATGAGCAGTTCTTC	CASSTYLDNEQFF
-	few	TRBJ2-7	TRBV6-1	TGTGCCAGCAGCGTGGACGGGGGGCCATCCTACGAGCAGTACTTC	CASSVDGGPSYEQYF
TRBD2	-	TRBJ2-1	TRBV5-4	TGTGCCAGCAGCTTTTCAGTGGGGGGGGGTAATGAGCAGTTCTTC	CASSFSVGGGNEQFF
-	-	TRBJ2-2	TRBV7-8	TGTGCCAGCAGCTTAGTAGGGGGATCGAGCACCGGGGAGCTGTTTTTT	CASSLVGGSSTGELFF
-	few	TRBJ2-3	TRBV5-4	TGTGCCAGCAGCCGGCCGGGGCTAAACACAGATACGCAGTATTTT	CASSRPGLNTDTQYF
-	few	TRBJ2-2	TRBV7-9	TGTGCCAGCTTCAGGGGCAACACCGGGGAGCTGTTTTTT	CASFRGNTGELFF
-	-	TRBJ1-5	TRBV4-1	TGCGCCAGCAGCCCTCAAGGTCTTAGCAATCAGCCCCAGCATTTT	CASSPQGLSNQPQHF
TRBD1	many	TRBJ1-2	TRBV7-9	TGTGCCAGCAGCTCGGACAGGGGCTGGTGGGACTATGGCTACACCTTC	CASSSDRGWWDYGYTF
TRBD1	-	TRBJ2-7	TRBV7-4	TGTGCCCTGCAGACAGGGGCACGCGAGCAGTACTTC	CALQTGAREQYF
-	-	TRBJ2-1	TRBV10-2	TGCGCCAGCAGCGCAGGGAATTGGGCCTACAATGAGCAGTTCTTC	CASSAGNWAYNEQFF
-	-	TRBJ1-2	TRBV7-9	TGTGCCAGCAGCTTAGGACCGTCTAGCCATGGCTACACCTTC	CASSLGPSSHGYTF